The sequence of this T cell receptor beta chain was determined in a study of T cells in Graves' hyperthyroidism and ophthalmopathy. General study findings and limits: Ophthalmopathy was distinguished from stable hyperthyroidism by 13 V-J signatures. Most thyroid clonotypes expanded above 0.001 appeared in blood too.

Trimming pared 4 bases from V and 2 bases from J, leaving 13 bases between. Germline CDR1 and CDR2: SGHKS and YYEKEE (reference sequence). The CDR3 spans 14 residues. A word on this clonotype: Its target is not known.

Exclusion of patients followed from uncontrolled infection, other autoimmune disease, pregnancy or lactation. Each diagnosis was grounded in clinical symptoms, serum thyroxine and TRAb, thyroid ultrasound, and orbital computed tomography. RNA transcripts yielded amplified TCR beta CDR3 regions. TCR CDR3 underwent first-round RT-PCR with the HTBI primer set. TCRdb passed the multiplex PCR reads through MiXCR, listing each CDR3 protein once. Of 600,000 or so distinct CDR3 sequences in the sample, 13% to 15% were seen once. The receptor's source is a woman in her forties or fifties with Graves' ophthalmopathy. Sample: blood. The J gene is TRBJ2-7, the V gene TRBV5-5; D might be TRBD2 (6 bases). The CDR3 nucleotides read TGTGCCAGCAGCCCGGCTGGGGGGACCTACGAGCAGTACTTC. It encodes CASSPAGGTYEQYF.